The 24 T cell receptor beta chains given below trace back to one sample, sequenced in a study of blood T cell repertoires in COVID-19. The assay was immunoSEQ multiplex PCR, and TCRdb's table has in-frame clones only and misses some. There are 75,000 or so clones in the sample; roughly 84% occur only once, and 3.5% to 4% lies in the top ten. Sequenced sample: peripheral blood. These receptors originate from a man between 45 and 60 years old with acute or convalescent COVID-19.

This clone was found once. CDR3 in amino acids: CASSTTGGRNQPQHF. The CDR3 region has the DNA TGTGCCAGTAGTACGACAGGGGGTCGTAATCAGCCCCAGCATTTT. V gene TRBV19 combines with J gene TRBJ1-5; 9 bases are a match to TRBD1. This CDR3 comprises 15 residues. The junction had 5 bases not matched to a gene; V was cut back by 4 bases and J by 4 bases. Germline assignment: CDR1 LNHDA and CDR2 SQIVND (reference sequence).

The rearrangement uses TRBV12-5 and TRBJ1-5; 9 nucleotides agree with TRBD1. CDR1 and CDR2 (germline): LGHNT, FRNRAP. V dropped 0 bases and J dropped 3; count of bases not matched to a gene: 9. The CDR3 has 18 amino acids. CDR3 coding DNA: TGTGCTAGTGGTTTGGTACATCCGGGACAGGGAGCCAATCAGCCCCAGCATTTT. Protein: CASGLVHPGQGANQPQHF.

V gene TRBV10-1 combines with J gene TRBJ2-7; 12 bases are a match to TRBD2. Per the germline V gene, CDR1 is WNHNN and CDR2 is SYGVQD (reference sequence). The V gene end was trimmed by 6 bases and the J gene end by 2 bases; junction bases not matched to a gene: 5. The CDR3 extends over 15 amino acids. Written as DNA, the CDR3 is TGCGCCAGCAGCGGGACTAGCGGGCGTGCCTACGAGCAGTACTTC. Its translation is CASSGTSGRAYEQYF.

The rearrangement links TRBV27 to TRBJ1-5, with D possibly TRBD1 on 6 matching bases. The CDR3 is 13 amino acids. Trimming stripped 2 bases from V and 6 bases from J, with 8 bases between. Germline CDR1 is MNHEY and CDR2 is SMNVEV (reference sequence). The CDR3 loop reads CASSLRGGQPQHF. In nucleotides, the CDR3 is TGTGCCAGCAGTTTAAGGGGGGGTCAGCCCCAGCATTTT.

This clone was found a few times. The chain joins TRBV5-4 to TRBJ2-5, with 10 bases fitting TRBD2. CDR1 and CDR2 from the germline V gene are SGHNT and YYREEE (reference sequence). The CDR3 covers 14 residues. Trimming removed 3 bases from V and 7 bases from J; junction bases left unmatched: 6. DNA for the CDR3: TGTGCCAGCAGCTCCGGACTAGCGGTAGGGACCCAGTACTTC. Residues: CASSSGLAVGTQYF.

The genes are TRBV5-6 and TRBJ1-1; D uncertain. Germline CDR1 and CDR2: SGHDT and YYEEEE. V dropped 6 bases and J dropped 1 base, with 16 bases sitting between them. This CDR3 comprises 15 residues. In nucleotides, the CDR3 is TGTGCCAGCACCATTGGCAGCGCGGGGAACACTGAAGCTTTCTTT. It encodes CASTIGSAGNTEAFF.

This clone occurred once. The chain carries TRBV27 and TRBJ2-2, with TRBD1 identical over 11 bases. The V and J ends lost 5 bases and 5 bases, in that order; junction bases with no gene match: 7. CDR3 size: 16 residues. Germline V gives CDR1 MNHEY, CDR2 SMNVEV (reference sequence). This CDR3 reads CASSTSGTGGTGELFF. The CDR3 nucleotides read TGTGCCAGCAGTACTTCCGGGACAGGGGGGACCGGGGAGCTGTTTTTT.

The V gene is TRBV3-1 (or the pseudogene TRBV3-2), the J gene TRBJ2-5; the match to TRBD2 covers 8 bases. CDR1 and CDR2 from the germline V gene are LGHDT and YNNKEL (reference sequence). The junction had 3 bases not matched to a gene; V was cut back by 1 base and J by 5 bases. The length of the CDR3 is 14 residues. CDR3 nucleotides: TGTGCCAGCAGCCAAGCGGGGGGGGTTGAGACCCAGTACTTC. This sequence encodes CASSQAGGVETQYF.

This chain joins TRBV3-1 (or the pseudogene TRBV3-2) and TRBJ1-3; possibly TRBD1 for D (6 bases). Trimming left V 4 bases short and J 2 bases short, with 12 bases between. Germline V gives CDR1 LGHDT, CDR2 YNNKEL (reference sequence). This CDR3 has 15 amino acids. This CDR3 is CASSLRTGTGNTIYF. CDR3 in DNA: TGTGCCAGCAGCCTTAGAACAGGGACTGGAAACACCATATATTTT.

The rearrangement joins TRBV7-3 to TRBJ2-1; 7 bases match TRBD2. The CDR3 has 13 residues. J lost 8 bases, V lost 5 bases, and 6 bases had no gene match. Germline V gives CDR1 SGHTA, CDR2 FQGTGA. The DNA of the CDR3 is TGTGCCAGCAGCCTAGCGGCAACCCATGAGCAGTTCTTC. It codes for CASSLAATHEQFF.

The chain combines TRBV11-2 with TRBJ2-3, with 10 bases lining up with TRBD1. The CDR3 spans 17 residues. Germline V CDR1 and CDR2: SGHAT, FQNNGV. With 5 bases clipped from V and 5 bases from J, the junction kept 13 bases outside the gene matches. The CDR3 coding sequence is TGTGCCAGCAGCGATCCACGGGCGGGACAGGGGATAGATACGCAGTATTTT. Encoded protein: CASSDPRAGQGIDTQYF.

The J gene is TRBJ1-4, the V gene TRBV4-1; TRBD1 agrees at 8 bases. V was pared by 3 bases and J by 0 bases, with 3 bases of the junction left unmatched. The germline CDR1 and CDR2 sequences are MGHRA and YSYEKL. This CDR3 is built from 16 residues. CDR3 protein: CASSQGQVATNEKLFF. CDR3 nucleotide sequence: TGCGCCAGCAGCCAGGGACAGGTTGCAACTAATGAAAAACTGTTTTTT.

The CDR3 bases are TGTGCCAGCAGCCTCCTAGGGGGTGATGGCTACACCTTC. Translation gives CASSLLGGDGYTF. The chain has TRBV5-4 and TRBJ1-2; TRBD1 might be the D (6 bases). The ends were cut back, 4 bases at V and 6 bases at J, with 13 bases in the middle. Germline values: CDR1 SGHNT, CDR2 YYREEE (reference sequence). The CDR3 covers 13 residues. Full variable domain (remainder filled in from reference TRBV5-4 and TRBJ1-2): ETGVTQSPTHLIKTRGQQVTLRCSSQSGHNTVSWYQQALGQGPQFIFQYYREEENGRGNFPPRFSGLQFPNYSSELNVNALELDDSALYLCASSLLGGDGYTFGSGTRLTVV.

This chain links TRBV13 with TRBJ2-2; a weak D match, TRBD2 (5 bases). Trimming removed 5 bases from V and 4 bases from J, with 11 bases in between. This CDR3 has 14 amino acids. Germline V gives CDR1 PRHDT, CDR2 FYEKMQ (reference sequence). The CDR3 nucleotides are TGTGCCAGCAGCACTGGAGGACTCACCGGGGAGCTGTTTTTT. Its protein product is CASSTGGLTGELFF.

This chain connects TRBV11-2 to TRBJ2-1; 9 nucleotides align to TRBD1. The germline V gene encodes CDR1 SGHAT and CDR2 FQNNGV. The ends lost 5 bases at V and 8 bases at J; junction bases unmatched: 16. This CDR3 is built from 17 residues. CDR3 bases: TGTGCCAGCAGCCTCACTAAGGGACAGGGAACCCGTCATGAGCAGTTCTTC. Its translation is CASSLTKGQGTRHEQFF.

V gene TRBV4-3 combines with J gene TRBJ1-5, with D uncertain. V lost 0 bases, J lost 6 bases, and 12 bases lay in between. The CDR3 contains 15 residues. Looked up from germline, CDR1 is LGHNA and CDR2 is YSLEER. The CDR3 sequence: CASSQDRREGQPQHF. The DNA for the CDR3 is TGCGCCAGCAGCCAAGATAGGAGGGAGGGTCAGCCCCAGCATTTT.

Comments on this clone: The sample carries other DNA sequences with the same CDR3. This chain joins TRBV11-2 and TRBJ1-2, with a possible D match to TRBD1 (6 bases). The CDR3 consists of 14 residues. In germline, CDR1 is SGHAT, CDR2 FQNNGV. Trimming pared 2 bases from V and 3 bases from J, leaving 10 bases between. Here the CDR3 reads CASSLLQGDYGYTF. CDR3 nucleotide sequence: TGTGCCAGCAGCTTATTACAGGGTGACTATGGCTACACCTTC.

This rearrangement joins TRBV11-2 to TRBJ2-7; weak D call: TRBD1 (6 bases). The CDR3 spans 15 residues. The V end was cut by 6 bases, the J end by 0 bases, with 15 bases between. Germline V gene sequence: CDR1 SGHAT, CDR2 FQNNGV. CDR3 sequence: CASSRNRDNSYEQYF. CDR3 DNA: TGTGCCAGCAGTCGTAACCGGGACAACTCCTACGAGCAGTACTTC.

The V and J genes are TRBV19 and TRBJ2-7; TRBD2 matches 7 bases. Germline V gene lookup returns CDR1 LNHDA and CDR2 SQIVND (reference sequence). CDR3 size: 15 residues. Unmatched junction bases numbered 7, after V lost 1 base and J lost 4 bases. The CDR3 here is CASSIAGGEKYEQYF. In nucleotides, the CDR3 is TGTGCCAGTAGTATAGCGGGGGGAGAAAAATACGAGCAGTACTTC.

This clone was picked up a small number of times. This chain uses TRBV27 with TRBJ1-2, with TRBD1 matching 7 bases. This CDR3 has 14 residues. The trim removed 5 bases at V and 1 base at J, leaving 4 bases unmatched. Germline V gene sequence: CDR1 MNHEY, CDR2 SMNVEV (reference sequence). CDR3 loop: CASSRRDSNYGYTF. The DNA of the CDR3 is TGTGCCAGCAGTCGGAGGGACAGTAACTATGGCTACACCTTC.

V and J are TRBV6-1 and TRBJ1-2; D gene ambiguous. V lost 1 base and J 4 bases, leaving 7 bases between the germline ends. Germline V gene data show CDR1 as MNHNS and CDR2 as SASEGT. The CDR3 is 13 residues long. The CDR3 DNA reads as TGTGCCAGCAGTGAAGGTATCCGCTATGGCTACACCTTC. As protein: CASSEGIRYGYTF.

CDR3 DNA sequence: TGTGCCAGTAGTACCCACAGGGGCCGACGGGGCGATGGCTACACCTTC. As protein: CASSTHRGRRGDGYTF. This rearrangement joins TRBV19 to TRBJ1-2; TRBD1 matches 7 bases. Germline assignment: CDR1 LNHDA and CDR2 SQIVND (reference sequence). V was clipped by 4 bases and J by 6 bases; unmatched bases: 14. The CDR3 sequence is 16 residues long.

CDR3 region: CASSSTSGQFF. The CDR3 DNA reads TGTGCCAGCAGCTCGACTAGCGGTCAGTTCTTC. The rearrangement links TRBV7-2 to TRBJ2-1; 9 positions agree with TRBD2. Trimming at V came to 4 bases and at J to 13 bases, leaving 2 bases not matched to a gene. The CDR3 has 11 residues. Germline CDR1 reads SGHTA; CDR2 reads FQGNSA.

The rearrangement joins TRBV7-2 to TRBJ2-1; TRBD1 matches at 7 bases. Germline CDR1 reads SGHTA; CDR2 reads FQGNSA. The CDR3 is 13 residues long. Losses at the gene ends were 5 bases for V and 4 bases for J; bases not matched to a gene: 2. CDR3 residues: CASSNRGYNEQFF. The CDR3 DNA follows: TGTGCCAGCAGCAACAGGGGTTACAATGAGCAGTTCTTC.